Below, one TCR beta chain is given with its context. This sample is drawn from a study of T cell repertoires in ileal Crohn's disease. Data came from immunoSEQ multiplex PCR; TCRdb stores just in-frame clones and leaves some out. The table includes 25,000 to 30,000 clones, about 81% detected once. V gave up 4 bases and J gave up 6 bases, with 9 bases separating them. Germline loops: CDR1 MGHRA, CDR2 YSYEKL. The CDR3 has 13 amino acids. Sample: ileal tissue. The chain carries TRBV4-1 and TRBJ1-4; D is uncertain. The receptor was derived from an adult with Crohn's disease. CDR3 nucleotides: TGCGCCAGCAGCCCCTCGTATTATGAAAAACTGTTTTTT. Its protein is CASSPSYYEKLFF.